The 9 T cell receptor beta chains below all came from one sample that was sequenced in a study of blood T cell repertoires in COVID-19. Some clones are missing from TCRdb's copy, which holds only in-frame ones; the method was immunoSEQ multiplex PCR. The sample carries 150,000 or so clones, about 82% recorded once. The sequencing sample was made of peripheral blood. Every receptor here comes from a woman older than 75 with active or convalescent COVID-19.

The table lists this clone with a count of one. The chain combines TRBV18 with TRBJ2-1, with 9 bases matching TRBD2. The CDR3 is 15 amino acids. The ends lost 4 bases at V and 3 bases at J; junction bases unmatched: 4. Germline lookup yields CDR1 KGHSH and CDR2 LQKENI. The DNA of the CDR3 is TGTGCCAGCTCACGGGCTAGCGGGGACTACAATGAGCAGTTCTTC. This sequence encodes CASSRASGDYNEQFF.

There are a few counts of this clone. Here the CDR3 reads CASRTGVGTEAFF. CDR3 nucleotide sequence: TGTGCCAGCAGAACAGGGGTGGGCACTGAAGCTTTCTTT. V gene TRBV12-3 or TRBV12-4 combines with J gene TRBJ1-1, with 7 bases aligning to TRBD1. The CDR3 length is 13 residues. V was pared by 6 bases and J by 4 bases, with 5 bases of the junction left unmatched.

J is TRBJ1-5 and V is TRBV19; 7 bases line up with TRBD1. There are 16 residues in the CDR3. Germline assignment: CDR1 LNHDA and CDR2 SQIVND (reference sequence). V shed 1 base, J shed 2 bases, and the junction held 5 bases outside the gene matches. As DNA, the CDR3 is TGTGCCAGTAGTATAGTTGCCGGACAGGGCAATCAGCCCCAGCATTTT. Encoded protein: CASSIVAGQGNQPQHF.

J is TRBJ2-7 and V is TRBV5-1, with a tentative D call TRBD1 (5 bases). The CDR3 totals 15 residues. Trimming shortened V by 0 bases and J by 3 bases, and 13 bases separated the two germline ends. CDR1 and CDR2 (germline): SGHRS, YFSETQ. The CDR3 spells CASSLGAGNFYEQYF. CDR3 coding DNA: TGCGCCAGCAGCTTGGGGGCAGGGAACTTCTACGAGCAGTACTTC.

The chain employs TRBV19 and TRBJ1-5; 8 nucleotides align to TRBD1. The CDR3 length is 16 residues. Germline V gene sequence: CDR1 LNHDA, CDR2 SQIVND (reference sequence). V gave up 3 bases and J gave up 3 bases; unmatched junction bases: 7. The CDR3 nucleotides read TGTGCCAGTAGTATGAGGCAGGGGGCTTACAATCAGCCCCAGCATTTT. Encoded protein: CASSMRQGAYNQPQHF.

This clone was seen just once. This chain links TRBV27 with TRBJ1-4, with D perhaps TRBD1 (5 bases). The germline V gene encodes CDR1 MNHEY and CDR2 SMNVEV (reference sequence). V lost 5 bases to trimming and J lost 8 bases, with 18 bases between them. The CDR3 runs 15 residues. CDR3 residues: CASSLRGARPEKLFF. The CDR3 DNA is TGTGCCAGCAGTCTCCGCGGGGCGAGACCCGAAAAACTGTTTTTT.

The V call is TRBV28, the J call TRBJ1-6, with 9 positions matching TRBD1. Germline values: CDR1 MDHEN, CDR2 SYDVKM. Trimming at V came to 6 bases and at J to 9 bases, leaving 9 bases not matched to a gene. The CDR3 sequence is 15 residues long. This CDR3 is CASSPATGGSSPLHF. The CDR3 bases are TGTGCCAGCAGCCCGGCTACAGGGGGCTCTTCACCCCTCCACTTT.

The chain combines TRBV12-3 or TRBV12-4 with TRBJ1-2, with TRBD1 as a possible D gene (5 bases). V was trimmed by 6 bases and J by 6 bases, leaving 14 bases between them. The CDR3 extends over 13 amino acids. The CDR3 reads CASSRQAGDGYTF. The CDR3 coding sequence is TGTGCCAGCAGCAGGCAGGCGGGGGATGGCTACACCTTC.

CDR3 region: CASSVQAGKYEQYF. The CDR3 DNA sequence: TGTGCCAGCAGTGTTCAGGCAGGGAAGTACGAGCAGTACTTC. This sequence joins TRBV2 and TRBJ2-7; D might be TRBD1 (5 bases). V shed 4 bases and J shed 4 bases, with 14 bases lying between them. This CDR3 spans 14 amino acids. CDR1 is SNHLY and CDR2 is FYNNEI in the germline V gene. Supplemented by reference TRBV2 and TRBJ2-7, the full variable domain reads EPEVTQTPSHQVTQMGQEVILRCVPISNHLYFYWYRQILGQKVEFLVSFYNNEISEKSEIFDDQFSVERPDGSNFTLKIRSTKLEDSAMYFCASSVQAGKYEQYFGPGTRLTVT.